This TCR beta chain was found in a study of T cells in Graves' hyperthyroidism and ophthalmopathy. Trimming shortened V by 4 bases and J by 0 bases, and 9 bases separated the two germline ends. There are 13 residues in the CDR3. Germline V CDR1 and CDR2: SQVTM, ANQGSEA. This clonotype was seen only a few times. TCR beta CDR3 regions were amplified from RNA. First-round RT-PCR with HTBI primers amplified the TCR CDR3 region. One entry per CDR3 protein, called by TCRdb with MiXCR from the multiplex PCR reads. The data hold hundreds of thousands of distinct CDR3 sequences, with 12% to 15% observed a single time.

This TCR was recovered from a woman younger than 30 with Graves' hyperthyroidism. Source material: blood. The chain recombines TRBV29-1 with TRBJ1-1; D gene ambiguous. The CDR3 loop is CSVGPRMNTEAFF. CDR3 sequence (DNA): TGCAGCGTTGGACCCAGGATGAACACTGAAGCTTTCTTT.